This entry is about one T cell receptor beta chain. The antigen it binds to is not known. No qualities accompany the bases; no much larger clone lies one base away. This sample is drawn from a study of T cell changes during pregnancy in multiple sclerosis (dated by TCRdb to between 2019 and 2020). Context from the whole study: Changes in the T cell repertoire over the course of pregnancy were examined in this study in women with multiple sclerosis.

CDR1 is given as MNHNS and CDR2 as SASEGT, both from the germline V gene. The cysteine opens and the phenylalanine closes a CDR3 of 15 amino acids. The DNA shown is the 45-base CDR3, in frame from base 1. At the junction V is shortened by 1 base and J by 7 bases; bases outside the gene matches: 10. Libraries were prepared through the immunoSEQ multiplex PCR assay. TCRdb holds this immuneACCESS table with in-frame rearrangements only. Some clones are missing; in checked studies, unresolved V genes explain under half, and the rest has no known cause. The sample includes more than 35,000 clones, with just over 90% observed a single time. Jointly, the top ten make up roughly 0.5% of the sample.

This sample comprised CD4+ T cells from peripheral blood mononuclear cells, obtained in the first trimester of pregnancy. The clonotype comes from a female donor in good health, enrolled as a control in a pregnancy study. The chain is encoded by TRBV6-1 joined to TRBJ2-7, with TRBD1 matching 7 junction bases. The encoded CDR3 is CASSEGGRGFREQYF. The nucleotides are TGTGCCAGCAGTGAAGGGGGCAGGGGGTTTCGTGAGCAGTACTTC.